This TCR beta chain was identified during a study of beta chain features in type 1 diabetes. Findings and caveats of the study: Shorter TCRB CDR3s, moderately but significantly so, marked every one of the four CD4+ subsets in Type 1 diabetes patients. Naive, central memory and Treg TCRB repertoires appeared more alike in patients than in healthy donors. A possible short-template PCR bias applies equally to patients and controls.

The CDR3 runs 14 residues. V was pared by 2 bases and J by 4 bases, with 5 bases of the junction left unmatched. Germline CDR1 is GTSNPN and CDR2 is SVGIG (reference sequence). Expressed TCRB transcripts were sequenced, since all the RNA that had been isolated was reverse transcribed. The repertoire was sequenced with immunoSEQ multiplex PCR; TCRdb's copy has only in-frame clones and lacks some. Here the sample spans around 300,000 clones, 15% being singletons. With respect to this clone: Antigen specificity is unknown.

The gene calls are TRBV30 and TRBJ1-2; 9 nucleotides line up with TRBD1. Specimen: naive CD4+ T cells from blood. This TCR was recovered from a young man with type 1 diabetes. The CDR3 loop is CAWSRDRVVYGYTF. As DNA, the CDR3 is TGTGCCTGGAGTAGGGACAGGGTCGTCTATGGCTACACCTTC.